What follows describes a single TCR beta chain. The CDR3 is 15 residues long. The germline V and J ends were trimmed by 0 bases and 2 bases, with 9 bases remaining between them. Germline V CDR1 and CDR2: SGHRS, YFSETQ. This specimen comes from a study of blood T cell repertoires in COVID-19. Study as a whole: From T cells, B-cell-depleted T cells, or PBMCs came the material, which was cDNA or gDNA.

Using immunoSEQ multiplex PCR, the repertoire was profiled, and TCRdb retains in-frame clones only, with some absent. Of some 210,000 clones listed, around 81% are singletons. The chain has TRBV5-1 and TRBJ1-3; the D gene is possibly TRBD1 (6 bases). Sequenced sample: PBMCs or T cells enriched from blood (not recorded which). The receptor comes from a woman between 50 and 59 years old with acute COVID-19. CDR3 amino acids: CASSLVTGTGNTIYF. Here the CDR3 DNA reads TGCGCCAGCAGCTTGGTAACAGGGACTGGAAACACCATATATTTT.